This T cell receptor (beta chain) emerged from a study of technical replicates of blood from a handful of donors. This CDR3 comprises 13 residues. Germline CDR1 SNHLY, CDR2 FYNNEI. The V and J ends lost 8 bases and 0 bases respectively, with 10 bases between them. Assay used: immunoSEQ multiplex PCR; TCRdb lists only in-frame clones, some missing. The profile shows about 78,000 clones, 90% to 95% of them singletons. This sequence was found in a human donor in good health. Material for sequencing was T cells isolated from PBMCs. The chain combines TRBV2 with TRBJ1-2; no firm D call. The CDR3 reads CASSPGTNYGYTF. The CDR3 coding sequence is TGTGCCAGCTCGCCGGGGACTAACTATGGCTACACCTTC. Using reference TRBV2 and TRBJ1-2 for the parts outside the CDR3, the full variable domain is EPEVTQTPSHQVTQMGQEVILRCVPISNHLYFYWYRQILGQKVEFLVSFYNNEISEKSEIFDDQFSVERPDGSNFTLKIRSTKLEDSAMYFCASSPGTNYGYTFGSGTRLTVV.